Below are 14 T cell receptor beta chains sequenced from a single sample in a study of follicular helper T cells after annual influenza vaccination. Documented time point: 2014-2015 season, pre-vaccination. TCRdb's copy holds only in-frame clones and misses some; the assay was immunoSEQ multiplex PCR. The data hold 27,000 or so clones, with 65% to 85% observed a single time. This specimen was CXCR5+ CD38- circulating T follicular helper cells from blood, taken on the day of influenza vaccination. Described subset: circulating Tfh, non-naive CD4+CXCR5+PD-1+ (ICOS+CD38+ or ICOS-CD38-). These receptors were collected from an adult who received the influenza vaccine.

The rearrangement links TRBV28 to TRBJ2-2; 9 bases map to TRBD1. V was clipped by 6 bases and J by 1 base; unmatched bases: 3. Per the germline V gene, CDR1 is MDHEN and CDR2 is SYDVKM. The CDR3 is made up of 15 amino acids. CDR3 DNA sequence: TGTGCCAGCAGAGGGACAGGGAGGAACACCGGGGAGCTGTTTTTT. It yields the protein CASRGTGRNTGELFF.

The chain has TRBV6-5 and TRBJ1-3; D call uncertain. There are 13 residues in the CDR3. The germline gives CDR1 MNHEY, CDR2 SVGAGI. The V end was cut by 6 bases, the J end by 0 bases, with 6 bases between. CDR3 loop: CASRLRSGNTIYF. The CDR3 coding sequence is TGTGCCAGCAGACTCCGCTCTGGAAACACCATATATTTT.

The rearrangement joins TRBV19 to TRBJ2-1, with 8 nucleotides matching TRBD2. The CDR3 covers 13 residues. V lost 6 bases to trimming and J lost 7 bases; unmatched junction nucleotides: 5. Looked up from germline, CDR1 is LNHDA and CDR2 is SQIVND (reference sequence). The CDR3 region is CASRRSGSNEQFF. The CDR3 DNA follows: TGTGCCAGTAGGCGAAGCGGGAGTAATGAGCAGTTCTTC.

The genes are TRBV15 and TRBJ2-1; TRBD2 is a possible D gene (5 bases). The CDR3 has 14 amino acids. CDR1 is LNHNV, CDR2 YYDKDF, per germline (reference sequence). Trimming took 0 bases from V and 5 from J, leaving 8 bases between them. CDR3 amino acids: CATSRELLDNEQFF. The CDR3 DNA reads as TGTGCCACCAGCAGAGAATTACTAGACAATGAGCAGTTCTTC.

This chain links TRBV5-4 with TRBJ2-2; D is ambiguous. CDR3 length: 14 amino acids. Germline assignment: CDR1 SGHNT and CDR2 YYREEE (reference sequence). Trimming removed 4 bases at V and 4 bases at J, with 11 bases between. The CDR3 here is CASSLTPGTGELFF. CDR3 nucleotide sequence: TGTGCCAGCAGCCTAACCCCGGGCACCGGGGAGCTGTTTTTT.

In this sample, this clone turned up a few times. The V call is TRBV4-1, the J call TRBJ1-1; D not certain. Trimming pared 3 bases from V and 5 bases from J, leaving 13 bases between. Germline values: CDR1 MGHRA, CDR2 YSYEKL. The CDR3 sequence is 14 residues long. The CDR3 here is CASSHPGSGTEAFF. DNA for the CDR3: TGCGCCAGCAGCCATCCGGGCAGCGGAACTGAAGCTTTCTTT.

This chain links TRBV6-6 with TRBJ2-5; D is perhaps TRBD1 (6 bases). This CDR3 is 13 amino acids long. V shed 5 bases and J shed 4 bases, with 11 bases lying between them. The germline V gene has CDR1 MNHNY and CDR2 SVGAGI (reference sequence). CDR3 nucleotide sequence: TGTGCCAGCAGTCCTTTACAGGGAGAGACCCAGTACTTC. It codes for CASSPLQGETQYF.

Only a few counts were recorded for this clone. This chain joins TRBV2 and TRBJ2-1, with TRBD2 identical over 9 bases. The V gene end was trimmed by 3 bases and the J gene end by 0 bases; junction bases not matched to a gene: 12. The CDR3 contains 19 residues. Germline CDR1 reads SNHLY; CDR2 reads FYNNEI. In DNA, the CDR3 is TGTGCCAGCAGTGAGTTGCAATCGACTAGCGGAGGCTCCTACAATGAGCAGTTCTTC. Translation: CASSELQSTSGGSYNEQFF.

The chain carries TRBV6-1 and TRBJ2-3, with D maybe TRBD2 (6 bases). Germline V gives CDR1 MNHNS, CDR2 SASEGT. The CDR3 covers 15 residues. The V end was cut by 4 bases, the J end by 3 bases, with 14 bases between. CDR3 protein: CASSGRLVGTDTQYF. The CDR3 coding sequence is TGTGCCAGCAGTGGCAGACTAGTTGGAACAGATACGCAGTATTTT.

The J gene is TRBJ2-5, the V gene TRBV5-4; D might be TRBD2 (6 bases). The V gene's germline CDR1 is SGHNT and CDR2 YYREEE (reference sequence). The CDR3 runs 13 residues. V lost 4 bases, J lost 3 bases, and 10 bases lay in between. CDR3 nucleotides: TGTGCCAGCAGCCGGGAGAGGGAAGAGACCCAGTACTTC. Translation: CASSREREETQYF.

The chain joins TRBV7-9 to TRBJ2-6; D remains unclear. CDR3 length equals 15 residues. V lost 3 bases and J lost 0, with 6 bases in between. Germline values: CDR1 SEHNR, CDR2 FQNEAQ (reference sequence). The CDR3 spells CASSFSNSGANVLTF. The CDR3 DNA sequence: TGTGCCAGCAGCTTTAGCAACTCTGGGGCCAACGTCCTGACTTTC. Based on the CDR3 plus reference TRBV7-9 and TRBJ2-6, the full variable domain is DTGVSQNPRHKITKRGQNVTFRCDPISEHNRLYWYRQTLGQGPEFLTYFQNEAQLEKSRLLSDRFSAERPKGSFSTLEIQRTEQGDSAMYLCASSFSNSGANVLTFGAGSRLTVL.

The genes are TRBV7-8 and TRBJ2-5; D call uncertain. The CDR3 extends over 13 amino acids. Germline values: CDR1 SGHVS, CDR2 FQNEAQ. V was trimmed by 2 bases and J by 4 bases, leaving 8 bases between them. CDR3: CASSLSAGETQYF. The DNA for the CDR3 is TGTGCCAGCAGCTTATCTGCAGGAGAGACCCAGTACTTC.

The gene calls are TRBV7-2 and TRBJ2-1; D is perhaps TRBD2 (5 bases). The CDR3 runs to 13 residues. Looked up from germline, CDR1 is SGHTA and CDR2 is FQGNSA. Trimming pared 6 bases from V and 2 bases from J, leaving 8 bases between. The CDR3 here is CASRRVTYNEQFF. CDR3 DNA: TGTGCCAGCAGGAGGGTGACCTACAATGAGCAGTTCTTC.

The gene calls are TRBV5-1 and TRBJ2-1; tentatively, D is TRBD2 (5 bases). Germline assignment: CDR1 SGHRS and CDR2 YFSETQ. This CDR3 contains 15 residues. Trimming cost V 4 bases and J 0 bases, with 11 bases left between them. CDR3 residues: CASSTSGSSYNEQFF. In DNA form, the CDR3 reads TGCGCCAGCAGCACAAGTGGGAGCTCCTACAATGAGCAGTTCTTC.